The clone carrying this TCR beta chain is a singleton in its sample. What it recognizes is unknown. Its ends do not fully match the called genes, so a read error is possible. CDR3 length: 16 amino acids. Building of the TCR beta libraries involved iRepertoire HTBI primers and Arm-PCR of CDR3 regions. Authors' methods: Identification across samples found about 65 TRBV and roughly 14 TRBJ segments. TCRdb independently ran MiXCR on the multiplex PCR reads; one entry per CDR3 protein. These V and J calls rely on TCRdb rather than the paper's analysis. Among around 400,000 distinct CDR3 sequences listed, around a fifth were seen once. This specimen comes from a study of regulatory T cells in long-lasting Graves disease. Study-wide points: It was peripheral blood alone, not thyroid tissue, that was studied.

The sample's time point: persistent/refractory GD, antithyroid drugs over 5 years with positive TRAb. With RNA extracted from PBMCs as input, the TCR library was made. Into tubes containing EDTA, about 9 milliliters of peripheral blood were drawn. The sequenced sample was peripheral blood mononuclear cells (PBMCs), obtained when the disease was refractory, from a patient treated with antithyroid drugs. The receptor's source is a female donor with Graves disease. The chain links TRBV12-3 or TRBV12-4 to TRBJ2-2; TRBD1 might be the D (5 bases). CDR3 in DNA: TGTGCCGGCAGTTTTTATCGCAGGGCCAACACCGGGGAGCTGTTTTTT. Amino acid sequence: CAGSFYRRANTGELFF.